This TCR beta chain was retrieved from a study of vaccination and CD4 T cells after COVID-19. Study as a whole: The study drew post-COVID samples a median approximately 100 days after diagnosis (range 35 to 161). Overlapping spike peptides of SARS-CoV-2, HCoV-NL63, HCoV-OC43 and HCoV-229E were used, and cells were stimulated with them.

This clonotype was detected only a few times. Its antigen is unknown. Treatment noted: approximately 9-day PBMC culture with coronavirus spike peptide pools or control peptides (ViraFEST assay). An Oncomine TCR Beta short-read assay was used to sequence the DNA from cultured CD4+ T cells. TCRdb ran MiXCR on the PCR reads and lists one entry per CDR3 protein. The sample carries some 7,000 distinct CDR3 sequences, roughly 23% recorded once. The CDR3 spans 14 residues. Germline V lookup: CDR1 SGHAT, CDR2 FQNNGV. V trimming: 2 bases; J trimming: 4 bases; junction bases outside the gene matches: 4. Whole-study findings and limits: In convalescent patients, a median approximately 86% of post-vaccine SARS-CoV-2-reactive clones appeared only after vaccination.

The V call is TRBV11-2, the J call TRBJ1-1, with 7 positions matching TRBD1. This clonotype was obtained from a human donor who had recovered from COVID-19. The source was CD4+ T cells from blood, cultured in vitro, collected after SARS-CoV-2 vaccination. The CDR3 DNA reads as TGTGCCAGCAGCTTAAGGGGGCAGGGCACTGAAGCTTTCTTT. Translating it yields CASSLRGQGTEAFF. Full variable domain (outside the CDR3, taken from reference TRBV11-2 and TRBJ1-1): EAGVAQSPRYKIIEKRQSVAFWCNPISGHATLYWYQQILGQGPKLLIQFQNNGVVDDSQLPKDRFSAERLKGVDSTLKIQPAKLEDSAVYLCASSLRGQGTEAFFGQGTRLTVV.